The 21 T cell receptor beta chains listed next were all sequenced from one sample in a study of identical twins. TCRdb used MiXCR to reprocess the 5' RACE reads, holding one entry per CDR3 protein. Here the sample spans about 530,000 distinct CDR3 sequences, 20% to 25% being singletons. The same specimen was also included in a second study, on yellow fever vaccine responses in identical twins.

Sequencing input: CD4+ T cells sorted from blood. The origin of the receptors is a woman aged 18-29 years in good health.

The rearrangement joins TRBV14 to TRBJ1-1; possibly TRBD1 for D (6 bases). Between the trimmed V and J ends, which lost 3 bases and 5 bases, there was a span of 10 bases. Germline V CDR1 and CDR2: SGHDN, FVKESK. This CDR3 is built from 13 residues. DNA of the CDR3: TGTGCCAGCAGCCAGGGGGCTTATACTGAAGCTTTCTTT. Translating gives CASSQGAYTEAFF.

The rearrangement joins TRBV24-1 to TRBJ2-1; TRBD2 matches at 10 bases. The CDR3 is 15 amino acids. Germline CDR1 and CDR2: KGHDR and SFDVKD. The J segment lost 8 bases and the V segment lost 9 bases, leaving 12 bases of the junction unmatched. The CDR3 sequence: CATAPASGRSDEQFF. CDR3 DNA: TGTGCCACCGCCCCGGCTAGCGGGAGAAGCGATGAGCAGTTCTTC.

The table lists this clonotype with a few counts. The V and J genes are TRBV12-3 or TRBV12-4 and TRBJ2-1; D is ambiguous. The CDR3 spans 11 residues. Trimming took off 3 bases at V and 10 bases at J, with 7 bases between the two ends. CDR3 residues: CASSFGPEQFF. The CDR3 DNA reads TGTGCCAGCAGTTTTGGTCCAGAGCAGTTCTTC.

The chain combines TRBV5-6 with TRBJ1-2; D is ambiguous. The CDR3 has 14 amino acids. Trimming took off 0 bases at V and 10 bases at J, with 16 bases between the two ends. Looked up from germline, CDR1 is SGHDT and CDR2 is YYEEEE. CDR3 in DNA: TGTGCCAGCAGCTTGGGGAGCGGTATCGGGTTCTACACCTTC. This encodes CASSLGSGIGFYTF.

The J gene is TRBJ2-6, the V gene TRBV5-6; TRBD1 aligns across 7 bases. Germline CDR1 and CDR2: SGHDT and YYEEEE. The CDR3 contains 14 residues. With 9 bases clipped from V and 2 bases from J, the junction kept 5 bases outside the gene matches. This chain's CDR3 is CATRQGTGANVLTF. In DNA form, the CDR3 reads TGTGCCACCCGACAGGGCACTGGGGCCAACGTCCTGACTTTC.

The CDR3 reads CASSQTSGSPEQFF. CDR3 sequence (DNA): TGTGCCAGCAGCCAGACTAGCGGGAGTCCTGAGCAGTTCTTC. The V gene is TRBV3-1, the J gene TRBJ2-1, with 12 bases identical to TRBD2. J was trimmed by 9 bases and V by 3 bases; bases with no gene match: 3. CDR3 length equals 14 residues. The germline V gene has CDR1 LGHDT and CDR2 YNNKEL (reference sequence).

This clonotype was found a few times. The chain's CDR3 is CASTRRQGRHTEAFF. The CDR3 DNA reads as TGTGCCAGCACTCGACGACAGGGGAGGCACACTGAAGCTTTCTTT. J is TRBJ1-1 and V is TRBV28, with 8 nucleotides matching TRBD1. Germline assignment: CDR1 MDHEN and CDR2 SYDVKM. J gave up 3 bases and V 7 bases, and 10 bases lay outside the gene matches. CDR3 length equals 15 residues.

Here the CDR3 DNA reads TGCGCCAGCAGCCCCGGCCCTCACGAGCAGTACGTC. This codes for CASSPGPHEQYV. This sequence joins TRBV5-1 and TRBJ2-7; D not resolved. The ends were cut back, 4 bases at V and 5 bases at J, with 10 bases in the middle. The CDR3 covers 12 residues. The germline CDR1 and CDR2 sequences are SGHRS and YFSETQ.

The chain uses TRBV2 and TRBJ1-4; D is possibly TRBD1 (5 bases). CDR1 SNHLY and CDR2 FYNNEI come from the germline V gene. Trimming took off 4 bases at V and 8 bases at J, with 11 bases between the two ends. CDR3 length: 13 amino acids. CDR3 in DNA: TGTGCCAGCAGTGTAATGCGGGGGGAAAAACTGTTTTTT. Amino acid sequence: CASSVMRGEKLFF.

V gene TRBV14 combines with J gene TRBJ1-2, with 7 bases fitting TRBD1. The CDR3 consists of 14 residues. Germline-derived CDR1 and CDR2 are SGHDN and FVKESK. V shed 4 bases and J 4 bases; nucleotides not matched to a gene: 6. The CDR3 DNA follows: TGTGCCAGCAGCCCCCGGGACAGAATCTATGGCTACACCTTC. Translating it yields CASSPRDRIYGYTF.

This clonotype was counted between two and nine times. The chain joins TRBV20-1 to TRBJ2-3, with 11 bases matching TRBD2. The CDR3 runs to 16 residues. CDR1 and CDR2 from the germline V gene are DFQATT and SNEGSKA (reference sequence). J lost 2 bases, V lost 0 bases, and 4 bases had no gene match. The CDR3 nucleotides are TGCAGTGCTAGAGATAGCGGGGGGGACTCCACAGATACGCAGTATTTT. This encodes CSARDSGGDSTDTQYF.

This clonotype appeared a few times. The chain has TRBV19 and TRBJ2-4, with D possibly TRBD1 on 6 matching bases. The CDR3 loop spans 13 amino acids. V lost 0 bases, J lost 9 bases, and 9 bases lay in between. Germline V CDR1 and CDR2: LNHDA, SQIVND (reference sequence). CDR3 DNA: TGTGCCAGTAGTATAGACAGGGGTGCCATTCAGTACTTC. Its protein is CASSIDRGAIQYF.

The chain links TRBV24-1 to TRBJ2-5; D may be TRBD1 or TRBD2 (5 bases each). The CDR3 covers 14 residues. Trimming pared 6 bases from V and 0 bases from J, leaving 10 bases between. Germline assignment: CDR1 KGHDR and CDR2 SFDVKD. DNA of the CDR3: TGTGCCACCAGTCCGGGACCTCACCAAGAGACCCAGTACTTC. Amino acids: CATSPGPHQETQYF.

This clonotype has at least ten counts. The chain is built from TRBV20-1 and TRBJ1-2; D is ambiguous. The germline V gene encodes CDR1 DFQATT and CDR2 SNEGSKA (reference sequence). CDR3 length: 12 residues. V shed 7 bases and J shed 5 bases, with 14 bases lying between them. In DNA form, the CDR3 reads TGCAGTGGTCACTACACCACATATGGCTACACCTTC. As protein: CSGHYTTYGYTF.

Here the CDR3 DNA reads TGTGCCAGCAGCCCCTTAGCTGAGGATGAGCAGTTCTTC. This translates into CASSPLAEDEQFF. This sequence joins TRBV28 and TRBJ2-1; D is unresolved. Germline values: CDR1 MDHEN, CDR2 SYDVKM. This CDR3 is built from 13 residues. V dropped 6 bases and J dropped 8 bases, with 14 bases sitting between them.

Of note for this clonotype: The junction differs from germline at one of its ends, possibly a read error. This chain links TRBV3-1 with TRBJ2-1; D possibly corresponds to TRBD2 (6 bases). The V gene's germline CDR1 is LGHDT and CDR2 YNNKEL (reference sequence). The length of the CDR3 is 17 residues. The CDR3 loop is CASSQDIWAGPYDEQFF. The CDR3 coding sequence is TGTGCCAGCAGCCAAGACATCTGGGCGGGACCCTACGATGAGCAGTTCTTC.

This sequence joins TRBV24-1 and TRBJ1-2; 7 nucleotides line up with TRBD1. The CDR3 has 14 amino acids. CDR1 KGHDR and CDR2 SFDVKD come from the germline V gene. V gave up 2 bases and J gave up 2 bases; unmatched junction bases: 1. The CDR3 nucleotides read TGTGCCACCAGTGATTCAGGGGGGAACTATGGCTACACCTTC. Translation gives CATSDSGGNYGYTF.

The CDR3 sequence is CASRSGPTGTDTQYF. For the CDR3, the DNA is TGTGCCAGCAGATCGGGCCCGACGGGCACAGATACGCAGTATTTT. The chain links TRBV6-1 to TRBJ2-3; D ambiguous. The CDR3 is 15 residues long. Trimming took 6 bases from V and 1 from J, leaving 14 bases between them. Germline V CDR1 and CDR2: MNHNS, SASEGT.

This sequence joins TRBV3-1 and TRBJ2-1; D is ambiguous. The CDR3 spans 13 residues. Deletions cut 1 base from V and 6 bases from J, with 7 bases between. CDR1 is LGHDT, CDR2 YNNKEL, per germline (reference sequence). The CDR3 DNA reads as TGTGCCAGCAGCCAAGCTCCCAGCAATGAGCAGTTCTTC. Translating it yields CASSQAPSNEQFF.

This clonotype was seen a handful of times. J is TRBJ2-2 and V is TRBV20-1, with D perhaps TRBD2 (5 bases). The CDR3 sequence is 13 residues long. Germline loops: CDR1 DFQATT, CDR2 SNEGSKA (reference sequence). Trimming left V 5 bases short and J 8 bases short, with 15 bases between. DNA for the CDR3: TGCAGTGCTTGGCGGGCGGTTGAGGGGGAGCTGTTTTTT. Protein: CSAWRAVEGELFF.

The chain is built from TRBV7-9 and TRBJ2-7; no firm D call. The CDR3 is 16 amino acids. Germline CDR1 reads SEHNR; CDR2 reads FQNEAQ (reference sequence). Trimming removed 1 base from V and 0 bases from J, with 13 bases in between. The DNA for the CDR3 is TGTGCCAGCAGCTTAGTTGGCTCTGCGAGCTCCTACGAGCAGTACTTC. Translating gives CASSLVGSASSYEQYF. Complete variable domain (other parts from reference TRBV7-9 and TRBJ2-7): DTGVSQNPRHKITKRGQNVTFRCDPISEHNRLYWYRQTLGQGPEFLTYFQNEAQLEKSRLLSDRFSAERPKGSFSTLEIQRTEQGDSAMYLCASSLVGSASSYEQYFGPGTRLTVT.